Following are 32 T cell receptor beta chains from one sample sequenced in a study of blood T cells in healthy people across ages (dated by TCRdb to 2015 to 2017). Receptor libraries were prepared by 5' RACE. These reads were obtained on an Illumina HiSeq 2500. A second PCR of roughly 6 to 11 cycles was performed with a sample-barcoded 5' primer and a J-beta primer mix. TCRdb's own reprocessing of the public reads used fastp at Q25 and MiXCR and kept productive beta chains. A single entry per CDR3 protein holds the most common genes and DNA from its merged rows. This sample is represented by 710,000 or so distinct CDR3 sequences; about 24% of them were singletons. Of the sample, 22% falls within the top ten clones. Sequencing used blood. These receptor sequences come from a man aged 65-85 years in good health.

This clonotype turned up a few times. The chain combines TRBV5-1 with TRBJ2-7; 8 bases align to TRBD1. The V and J ends lost 6 bases and 2 bases, in that order; junction bases with no gene match: 7. The CDR3 length is 14 residues. Germline CDR1 and CDR2: SGHRS and YFSETQ. CDR3 DNA: TGCGCCAGCACCCCGGGACAGGCCCCCTACGAGCAGTACTTC. This translates into CASTPGQAPYEQYF.

This chain links TRBV12-3 or TRBV12-4 with TRBJ1-5, with 7 bases lining up with TRBD1. The CDR3 covers 13 residues. After removal of 5 bases from V and 5 bases from J, the junction contained 3 bases not matched to a gene. In nucleotides, the CDR3 is TGTGCCAGCAGTGCTACAGGGGATCAGCCCCAGCATTTT. It encodes CASSATGDQPQHF.

This clonotype was detected ten times or more. The genes are TRBV12-3 or TRBV12-4 and TRBJ1-2, with D perhaps matching TRBD1 (5 bases). The germline V and J ends were trimmed by 5 bases and 4 bases, with 11 bases remaining between them. CDR3 length: 13 amino acids. CDR3 residues: CASSPRGFYGYTF. CDR3 DNA sequence: TGTGCCAGCAGTCCGCGGGGCTTCTATGGCTACACCTTC.

This clonotype was counted only a few times. The chain employs TRBV6-2 or TRBV6-3 and TRBJ1-5; D gene ambiguous. Germline V gene data show CDR1 as MNHEY and CDR2 as SVGEGT. V was trimmed by 0 bases and J by 7 bases, leaving 13 bases between them. The CDR3 length is 15 residues. The CDR3, as DNA: TGTGCCAGCAGTTACTCAAGGGCACCCATACAGCCCCAGCATTTT. Translating gives CASSYSRAPIQPQHF.

The chain uses TRBV6-5 and TRBJ1-1; no clear D. The CDR3 runs 12 residues. V was pared by 4 bases and J by 3 bases, with 6 bases between. Germline CDR1 is MNHEY and CDR2 is SVGAGI. CDR3 in DNA: TGTGCCAGCAGTTCCCTATACACTGAAGCTTTCTTT. Protein sequence: CASSSLYTEAFF.

This sequence joins TRBV30 and TRBJ2-2; 9 bases map to TRBD1. CDR1 is GTSNPN, CDR2 SVGIG, per germline (reference sequence). This CDR3 is 14 amino acids long. V dropped 3 bases and J dropped 4; count of bases not matched to a gene: 3. The CDR3 is CAWRGQGITGELFF. The CDR3 coding sequence is TGTGCCTGGAGGGGACAGGGTATCACCGGGGAGCTGTTTTTT. The whole variable domain, filled in from reference TRBV30 and TRBJ2-2, reads SQTIHQWPATLVQPVGSPLSLECTVEGTSNPNLYWYRQAAGRGLQLLFYSVGIGQISSEVPQNLSASRPQDRQFILSSKKLLLSDSGFYLCAWRGQGITGELFFGEGSRLTVL.

This clonotype was detected a few times. The gene calls are TRBV2 and TRBJ2-2; no clear D gene. This CDR3 is 15 amino acids long. V lost 1 base and J lost 4, with 10 bases in between. CDR1 is SNHLY, CDR2 FYNNEI, per germline. CDR3 bases: TGTGCCAGCAGTGAAGGGATGGATTTCACCGGGGAGCTGTTTTTT. Amino acid sequence: CASSEGMDFTGELFF.

This clonotype was observed a few times. The rearrangement joins TRBV10-3 to TRBJ1-1; 9 bases fit TRBD1. The CDR3 is 14 residues long. Germline CDR1 reads ENHRY; CDR2 reads SYGVKD. Trimming cost V 5 bases and J 3 bases; bases outside gene matches: 4. The CDR3 reads CAISQTGGDTEAFF. The DNA for the CDR3 is TGTGCCATCAGTCAGACAGGGGGTGACACTGAAGCTTTCTTT.

The gene calls are TRBV7-2 and TRBJ2-1; TRBD2 might be the D (6 bases). The CDR3 covers 14 residues. Trimming shortened V by 2 bases and J by 2 bases, and 7 bases separated the two germline ends. Per germline, CDR1 SGHTA and CDR2 FQGNSA. This chain's CDR3 is CASSLKRAYNEQFF. The CDR3 bases are TGTGCCAGCAGCTTAAAGCGGGCCTACAATGAGCAGTTCTTC.

CDR3 in amino acids: CASSPTGISNEKLFF. DNA of the CDR3: TGTGCCAGCAGTCCTACAGGGATATCTAATGAAAAACTGTTTTTT. This sequence joins TRBV12-3 or TRBV12-4 and TRBJ1-4; D might be TRBD1 (6 bases). The CDR3 loop spans 15 amino acids. Between the trimmed V and J ends, which lost 5 bases and 3 bases, there was a span of 13 bases.

The J gene is TRBJ2-3, the V gene TRBV9, with a weak D call TRBD2 (6 bases). CDR3 length equals 16 residues. Germline CDR1 reads SGDLS; CDR2 reads YYNGEE. V lost 1 base and J lost 2, with 14 bases in between. The DNA for the CDR3 is TGTGCCAGCAGCGTACTCGGGGACTCAAACACAGATACGCAGTATTTT. This sequence encodes CASSVLGDSNTDTQYF.

This clonotype turned up a few times. This chain connects TRBV5-1 to TRBJ2-2, with TRBD1 as a possible D gene (6 bases). Trimming cost V 1 base and J 5 bases, with 15 bases left between them. The CDR3 sequence is 16 residues long. The V gene's germline CDR1 is SGHRS and CDR2 YFSETQ. CDR3 region: CASSLTRGSRTGELFF. The CDR3 DNA is TGCGCCAGCAGCTTGACAAGGGGGTCCAGAACCGGGGAGCTGTTTTTT.

The V call is TRBV7-9, the J call TRBJ2-3; D not resolved. CDR3 length: 15 residues. V dropped 2 bases and J dropped 1 base, with 10 bases sitting between them. From germline, CDR1 is SEHNR and CDR2 FQNEAQ (reference sequence). The CDR3 region is CASSLSIGRTDTQYF. CDR3 DNA sequence: TGTGCCAGCAGCTTAAGCATCGGTCGCACAGATACGCAGTATTTT.

The chain couples TRBV10-3 to TRBJ2-7; 7 positions agree with TRBD1. This CDR3 spans 16 amino acids. Looked up from germline, CDR1 is ENHRY and CDR2 is SYGVKD. CDR3 nucleotide sequence: TGTGCCATCAGTGAATACCGGGACAGACTCTCCTACGAGCAGTATGTC. Translated: CAISEYRDRLSYEQYV.

The chain has TRBV18 and TRBJ2-3, with 8 bases identical to TRBD1. The CDR3 consists of 16 residues. Germline trimming cut 5 bases from V and 0 bases from J; bases unmatched to any gene: 7. Germline-derived CDR1 and CDR2 are KGHSH and LQKENI. The CDR3, as DNA: TGTGCCAGCTCAACCATCGGGACAGGAAGCACAGATACGCAGTATTTT. Protein sequence: CASSTIGTGSTDTQYF. Supplemented by reference TRBV18 and TRBJ2-3, the full variable domain reads NAGVMQNPRHLVRRRGQEARLRCSPMKGHSHVYWYRQLPEEGLKFMVYLQKENIIDESGMPKERFSAEFPKEGPSILRIQQVVRGDSAAYFCASSTIGTGSTDTQYFGPGTRLTVL.

Comments on this clonotype: As the CDR3 is not closed by the conserved phenylalanine or tryptophan, this likely results from a read error. The chain employs TRBV20-1 and TRBJ2-3; D possibly corresponds to TRBD2 (6 bases). CDR3 size: 13 residues. Germline V lookup: CDR1 DFQATT, CDR2 SNEGSKA (reference sequence). Between the trimmed V and J ends, which lost 2 bases and 6 bases, there was a span of 12 bases. The CDR3 DNA is TGCAGTGCTAGACGGGCTAGCGTGGATACGCAGTATTTG. Residues: CSARRASVDTQYL.

This clonotype was seen only a few times. V gene TRBV7-2 combines with J gene TRBJ1-2, with D perhaps matching TRBD1 (5 bases). The CDR3 runs to 15 residues. Germline CDR1 is SGHTA and CDR2 is FQGNSA. Trimming removed 0 bases at V and 4 bases at J, with 12 bases between. DNA for the CDR3: TGTGCCAGCAGCTTAGCCCCGGGGGGTTTCTATGGCTACACCTTC. Its protein is CASSLAPGGFYGYTF.

This clonotype was seen a few times. The gene calls are TRBV7-7 and TRBJ2-1; D gene uncertain. The V gene lost 0 bases and the J gene lost 10 bases, with 10 bases spanning the gap. The CDR3 covers 13 residues. Germline CDR1 SSHAT, CDR2 FNYEAQ (reference sequence). The CDR3 is CASSLAGEPEQFF. CDR3 nucleotides: TGTGCCAGCAGCTTAGCCGGCGAACCAGAGCAGTTCTTC.

The chain combines TRBV3-1 with TRBJ1-2; D is unresolved. The germline V and J ends were trimmed by 1 base and 7 bases, with 10 bases remaining between them. Germline V CDR1 and CDR2: LGHDT, YNNKEL (reference sequence). The CDR3 totals 13 residues. DNA of the CDR3: TGTGCCAGCAGCCAAGTCGAAAAGTCTGGCTACACCTTC. Its protein is CASSQVEKSGYTF.

The rearrangement links TRBV4-2 to TRBJ2-3; 9 nucleotides agree with TRBD2. The CDR3 extends over 18 amino acids. The germline V gene encodes CDR1 LGHNA and CDR2 YNFKEQ. The V and J ends lost 3 bases and 3 bases, in that order; junction bases with no gene match: 13. This CDR3 is CASSQDLAGGQRTDTQYF. CDR3 in DNA: TGTGCCAGCAGCCAGGACCTGGCGGGGGGGCAGAGAACAGATACGCAGTATTTT.

The V call is TRBV29-1, the J call TRBJ2-5; 8 bases match TRBD2. The DNA end is more similar to TRBJ2-1, so the J call may be wrong. From germline, CDR1 is SQVTM and CDR2 ANQGSEA. CDR3 length equals 15 residues. The CDR3: CSGTPQLAAYNEQFF. The CDR3 DNA is TGCAGCGGAACCCCCCAACTAGCGGCGTACAATGAGCAGTTCTTC.

This clonotype came up once. The DNA of the CDR3 is TGTGCCAGCAGTCCGGGCGGGTGGACCACGGCGGGGTTTATCAATGAGCAGTTCTTC. This encodes CASSPGGWTTAGFINEQFF. The J gene is TRBJ2-1, the V gene TRBV27; possible D gene TRBD2, 6 bases. Trimming took off 5 bases at V and 6 bases at J, with 29 bases between the two ends. The CDR3 spans 19 residues. Germline V gene sequence: CDR1 MNHEY, CDR2 SMNVEV (reference sequence).

This clonotype was observed a handful of times. The DNA of the CDR3 is TGTGCCAGCAGTTCACCGGGACAGGGGGTAACCGGGGAGCTGTTTTTT. This codes for CASSSPGQGVTGELFF. The rearrangement links TRBV28 to TRBJ2-2, with 11 bases that match TRBD1. There are 16 residues in the CDR3. CDR1 MDHEN and CDR2 SYDVKM come from the germline V gene. Trimming at V came to 4 bases and at J to 5 bases, leaving 6 bases not matched to a gene. Variable domain in full (rest from reference TRBV28 and TRBJ2-2): DVKVTQSSRYLVKRTGEKVFLECVQDMDHENMFWYRQDPGLGLRLIYFSYDVKMKEKGDIPEGYSVSREKKERFSLILESASTNQTSMYLCASSSPGQGVTGELFFGEGSRLTVL.

The chain carries TRBV3-1 and TRBJ2-1; the D gene is possibly TRBD1 (5 bases). TRBJ2-7 matches the DNA end more closely, so the J call is doubtful. CDR3 size: 14 residues. Germline CDR1 reads LGHDT; CDR2 reads YNNKEL (reference sequence). CDR3 in DNA: TGTGCCAGCAGCCAAATAGGGGATTCCTACGAGCAGTACTTC. Translation gives CASSQIGDSYEQYF.

This clonotype turned up a few times. The chain recombines TRBV6-6 with TRBJ2-6, with D uncertain. The germline V gene has CDR1 MNHNY and CDR2 SVGAGI (reference sequence). The CDR3 has 15 residues. The V end lost 8 bases, the J end lost 0 bases, and 11 bases lay between the germline ends. The CDR3 sequence: CASRSGSSGANVLTF. The CDR3 DNA reads as TGTGCCAGCCGGAGTGGAAGCTCTGGGGCCAACGTCCTGACTTTC.

The CDR3 sequence: CASSEDLAQYF. In DNA form, the CDR3 reads TGTGCCAGCAGTGAAGACCTAGCCCAGTACTTC. The V and J genes are TRBV2 and TRBJ2-5; D is ambiguous. V dropped 1 base and J dropped 9 bases, with 6 bases sitting between them. CDR1 is SNHLY and CDR2 is FYNNEI in the germline V gene. The CDR3 contains 11 residues.

V is TRBV11-2 and J is TRBJ2-3; TRBD2 aligns across 10 bases. Germline assignment: CDR1 SGHAT and CDR2 FQNNGV. The CDR3 loop spans 16 amino acids. V gave up 3 bases and J gave up 4 bases; unmatched junction bases: 7. This chain's CDR3 is CASSLSGGAGPDTQYF. CDR3 sequence (DNA): TGTGCCAGCAGCTTGAGCGGGGGGGCGGGTCCAGATACGCAGTATTTT. Drawing the rest from reference TRBV11-2 and TRBJ2-3, the complete variable domain is EAGVAQSPRYKIIEKRQSVAFWCNPISGHATLYWYQQILGQGPKLLIQFQNNGVVDDSQLPKDRFSAERLKGVDSTLKIQPAKLEDSAVYLCASSLSGGAGPDTQYFGPGTRLTVL.

V usage is TRBV14 and J usage is TRBJ1-1; no firm D call. Trimming shortened V by 4 bases and J by 0 bases, and 6 bases separated the two germline ends. The germline V gene encodes CDR1 SGHDN and CDR2 FVKESK. CDR3 length: 13 residues. CDR3 nucleotide sequence: TGTGCCAGCAGCCGTAACCTGAACACTGAAGCTTTCTTT. It translates to CASSRNLNTEAFF.

This clonotype has just a few counts. The V and J genes are TRBV7-2 and TRBJ1-4, with D possibly matching TRBD1 (5 bases). This CDR3 has 15 residues. CDR1 and CDR2 from the germline V gene are SGHTA and FQGNSA. The germline V and J ends were trimmed by 1 base and 8 bases, with 14 bases remaining between them. CDR3 sequence reads: CASSLGGAGHEKLFF. Here the CDR3 DNA reads TGTGCCAGCAGCTTAGGCGGGGCAGGACACGAAAAACTGTTTTTT.

CDR3 loop: CASSLSRDLFGTGELFF. In DNA form, the CDR3 reads TGCGCCAGCAGCCTATCGCGGGACCTCTTCGGGACCGGGGAGCTGTTTTTT. The gene calls are TRBV5-1 and TRBJ2-2; possible D gene TRBD2, 6 bases. Trimming shortened V by 4 bases and J by 5 bases, and 21 bases separated the two germline ends. Germline V gives CDR1 SGHRS, CDR2 YFSETQ. The CDR3 has 17 residues.

The J gene is TRBJ2-1, the V gene TRBV20-1; the D gene is possibly TRBD2 (6 bases). The V and J ends lost 0 bases and 4 bases respectively, with 13 bases between them. CDR1 is DFQATT and CDR2 is SNEGSKA in the germline V gene (reference sequence). The CDR3 is made up of 15 amino acids. This CDR3 reads CSARDRASVYNEQFF. Written as DNA, the CDR3 is TGCAGTGCTAGAGATAGGGCTAGCGTTTACAATGAGCAGTTCTTC.

This clonotype was seen a handful of times. This sequence joins TRBV12-3 or TRBV12-4 and TRBJ1-5; 9 bases are shared with TRBD1. The CDR3 has 14 amino acids. With V trimmed by 6 bases and J by 5 bases, 5 bases remained unmatched. The CDR3: CASRGTGRHQPQHF. The CDR3 nucleotides are TGTGCCAGCAGGGGGACAGGGCGCCATCAGCCCCAGCATTTT.